These 13 T cell receptor beta chains were all obtained from the same sample, sequenced in a study of blood T cell repertoires in COVID-19. Profiling relied on immunoSEQ multiplex PCR, and the TCRdb table lists in-frame clones only, not all of them. The sample holds about 170,000 clones, around nine tenths seen once. The sample consisted of peripheral blood. These receptor sequences come from an elderly woman with COVID-19, enrolled during active disease.

This chain joins TRBV18 and TRBJ2-7; D might be TRBD1 (5 bases). Germline V lookup: CDR1 KGHSH, CDR2 LQKENI. Trimming took off 3 bases at V and 4 bases at J, with 16 bases between the two ends. The CDR3 is 15 residues long. The CDR3 coding sequence is TGTGCCAGCTCACCGCGGCCACAGGACCTTTACGAGCAGTACTTC. The encoded protein is CASSPRPQDLYEQYF.

The chain uses TRBV27 and TRBJ2-5; 14 bases line up with TRBD2. Germline V gene sequence: CDR1 MNHEY, CDR2 SMNVEV (reference sequence). CDR3 length equals 16 residues. V trimming: 5 bases; J trimming: 2 bases; junction bases outside the gene matches: 4. This CDR3 is CASSLRLAGGQETQYF. As DNA, the CDR3 is TGTGCCAGCAGTCTAAGACTAGCGGGAGGGCAAGAGACCCAGTACTTC.

The chain uses TRBV28 and TRBJ2-7; TRBD1 agrees at 7 bases. CDR1 is MDHEN, CDR2 SYDVKM, per germline. The V and J ends lost 5 bases and 2 bases, in that order; junction bases with no gene match: 6. The CDR3 consists of 14 residues. CDR3 loop: CASSLGQAPYEQYF. In nucleotides, the CDR3 is TGTGCCAGCAGTCTAGGACAGGCTCCCTACGAGCAGTACTTC.

In this sample, this clone turned up once. This chain uses TRBV6-1 with TRBJ2-7; TRBD1 matches 8 bases. V gave up 2 bases and J gave up 5 bases; unmatched junction bases: 17. This CDR3 comprises 18 residues. Germline values: CDR1 MNHNS, CDR2 SASEGT. CDR3 bases: TGTGCCAGCAGTGAATCGATTACCAATCCGGGACAGGCTCACGAGCAGTACTTC. It encodes CASSESITNPGQAHEQYF.

The V gene is TRBV7-2, the J gene TRBJ2-5, with TRBD1 matching 8 bases. There are 16 residues in the CDR3. Germline values: CDR1 SGHTA, CDR2 FQGNSA. V lost 5 bases and J lost 5; bases outside the gene matches: 13. The CDR3 is CASSQRGQGAPETQYF. Here the CDR3 DNA reads TGTGCCAGCAGCCAAAGGGGTCAGGGGGCGCCGGAGACCCAGTACTTC.

J is TRBJ2-5 and V is TRBV11-2; 7 bases line up with TRBD2. Trimming removed 1 base from V and 4 bases from J; junction bases left unmatched: 6. The CDR3 runs 15 residues. Per the germline V gene, CDR1 is SGHAT and CDR2 is FQNNGV. The CDR3 reads CASSLGLAAGETQYF. The CDR3 nucleotides are TGTGCCAGCAGCTTAGGACTAGCAGCGGGAGAGACCCAGTACTTC. Full variable domain (rest looked up from reference TRBV11-2 and TRBJ2-5): EAGVAQSPRYKIIEKRQSVAFWCNPISGHATLYWYQQILGQGPKLLIQFQNNGVVDDSQLPKDRFSAERLKGVDSTLKIQPAKLEDSAVYLCASSLGLAAGETQYFGPGTRLLVL.

The CDR3 protein is CASSPGLTGDQETQYF. CDR3 coding DNA: TGTGCCAGCAGCCCAGGCCTTACAGGGGACCAAGAGACCCAGTACTTC. The chain uses TRBV7-9 and TRBJ2-5; 7 bases match TRBD1. Germline V gene sequence: CDR1 SEHNR, CDR2 FQNEAQ (reference sequence). V gave up 5 bases and J gave up 0 bases; unmatched junction bases: 9. The CDR3 spans 16 residues. Looking up the rest from reference TRBV7-9 and TRBJ2-5 gives the full variable domain: DTGVSQNPRHKITKRGQNVTFRCDPISEHNRLYWYRQTLGQGPEFLTYFQNEAQLEKSRLLSDRFSAERPKGSFSTLEIQRTEQGDSAMYLCASSPGLTGDQETQYFGPGTRLLVL.

The V gene is TRBV6-2 or TRBV6-3, the J gene TRBJ2-3; 11 bases map to TRBD2. Germline lookup yields CDR1 MNHEY and CDR2 SVGEGT. V lost 0 bases to trimming and J lost 3 bases; unmatched junction nucleotides: 2. CDR3 length: 16 residues. The chain's CDR3 is CASSYSSGRVTDTQYF. DNA for the CDR3: TGTGCCAGCAGTTACTCTAGCGGGAGGGTGACAGATACGCAGTATTTT.

This chain uses TRBV28 with TRBJ1-1, with D possibly TRBD1 on 6 matching bases. Germline CDR1 reads MDHEN; CDR2 reads SYDVKM. Trimming shortened V by 4 bases and J by 11 bases, and 14 bases separated the two germline ends. CDR3 size: 12 residues. The CDR3: CASSSGTPIAFF. DNA for the CDR3: TGTGCCAGCAGTTCGGGGACACCCATTGCTTTCTTT.

This clone was counted only a few times. This chain links TRBV28 with TRBJ1-6; a weak D match, TRBD1 (6 bases). V shed 5 bases and J shed 5 bases, with 19 bases lying between them. CDR1 MDHEN and CDR2 SYDVKM come from the germline V gene. CDR3 length equals 17 residues. CDR3 DNA: TGTGCCAGCAGTCCAATCTCGGGGGGCCTCAATAATTCACCCCTCCACTTT. It specifies CASSPISGGLNNSPLHF.

The chain recombines TRBV6-5 with TRBJ1-2, with TRBD1 matching over 10 bases. V dropped 6 bases and J dropped 8; count of bases not matched to a gene: 3. CDR3 length: 12 amino acids. CDR1 and CDR2 (germline): MNHEY, SVGAGI. CDR3 coding DNA: TGTGCCAGCAGGTGGACAGGGGGGGGCTACACCTTC. This translates into CASRWTGGGYTF.

The chain combines TRBV7-2 with TRBJ1-1; no clear D. Germline CDR1 is SGHTA and CDR2 is FQGNSA. This CDR3 region has 13 residues. V was pared by 3 bases and J by 3 bases, with 8 bases between. The CDR3 spells CASSFSQDTEAFF. CDR3 DNA: TGTGCCAGCAGCTTCTCCCAGGACACTGAAGCTTTCTTT.

V and J are TRBV5-4 and TRBJ2-2; 8 bases align to TRBD2. Germline V gives CDR1 SGHNT, CDR2 YYREEE (reference sequence). The length of the CDR3 is 16 residues. V lost 1 base and J lost 2; bases outside the gene matches: 4. The CDR3 loop is CASSLLSGINTGELFF. CDR3 nucleotide sequence: TGTGCCAGCAGCTTGCTTAGCGGGATTAACACCGGGGAGCTGTTTTTT.